One and the same sample provided the 5 T cell receptor beta chains below, sequenced in a study of regulatory dendritic cells for organ transplantation. These receptors have no identified antigens. Sorted T cells were CFSE-labeled and cultured approximately five days with allogeneic regulatory or mature dendritic cells at 1:10. Sequencing used immunoSEQ multiplex PCR; TCRdb keeps in-frame clones, though not all of them. The data show around 5,400 clones, with roughly 74% seen just once and around 21% held by the top ten. The sequencing sample was made of memory CD8+ T cells from blood cultured with regulatory dendritic cells. The subset denotes: CD45RO+ memory T cells. The receptor source for this set is a human donor in good health.

This chain uses TRBV6-5 with TRBJ2-3; 8 positions match TRBD2. Germline CDR1 and CDR2: MNHEY and SVGAGI. The CDR3 loop spans 15 amino acids. Trimming cost V 5 bases and J 6 bases; bases outside gene matches: 10. The CDR3 reads CASSAGAGGSDTQYF. The CDR3 DNA reads as TGTGCCAGCAGTGCTGGGGCGGGAGGATCGGATACGCAGTATTTT.

This chain joins TRBV7-9 and TRBJ2-1; weak D call: TRBD2 (6 bases). Germline V gives CDR1 SEHNR, CDR2 FQNEAQ (reference sequence). The CDR3 extends over 14 amino acids. Between the trimmed V and J ends, which lost 1 base and 8 bases, there was a span of 12 bases. Written as DNA, the CDR3 is TGTGCCAGCAGCTTAGGGGGACGGGACTATGAGCAGTTCTTC. Its translation: CASSLGGRDYEQFF.

The chain combines TRBV10-2 with TRBJ2-5; TRBD1 matches 10 bases. Germline values: CDR1 WSHSY, CDR2 SAAADI. Trimming cost V 3 bases and J 5 bases; bases outside gene matches: 6. This CDR3 has 15 amino acids. CDR3: CASSDQDRGEETQYF. The CDR3 DNA is TGCGCCAGCAGTGATCAGGACAGGGGGGAGGAGACCCAGTACTTC.

The V and J genes are TRBV4-3 and TRBJ2-7, with TRBD1 identical over 11 bases. V dropped 4 bases and J dropped 5; count of bases not matched to a gene: 10. This CDR3 spans 16 amino acids. In germline, CDR1 is LGHNA, CDR2 YSLEER. CDR3 loop: CASSRVVGQGANEQYF. In nucleotides, the CDR3 is TGCGCCAGCAGCCGGGTTGTAGGACAGGGGGCAAACGAGCAGTACTTC.

V is TRBV4-2 and J is TRBJ1-4; TRBD1 aligns across 7 bases. In germline, CDR1 is LGHNA, CDR2 YNFKEQ. The junction had 0 bases not matched to a gene; V was cut back by 0 bases and J by 5 bases. The length of the CDR3 is 14 residues. The CDR3: CASSQEQGNEKLFF. The CDR3 DNA sequence: TGTGCCAGCAGCCAAGAACAGGGGAATGAAAAACTGTTTTTT.